What follows are 9 T cell receptor beta chains derived from one specimen sequenced in a study of shared clonotypes between healthy human individuals. Naive CD8 isolation took CD45RO-negative cells positively selected for CCR7 and excluded terminally differentiated effector memory CD45RA+ cells. TCRdb keeps only in-frame clones here, not all; method: immunoSEQ multiplex PCR. This table holds about 800,000 clones, approximately 96% found once. Sequencing input: naive CD8+ T cells sorted from blood. Receptor source: a young man in good health.

The chain links TRBV30 to TRBJ2-1; 10 nucleotides agree with TRBD2. This CDR3 contains 14 residues. Unmatched junction bases numbered 4, after V lost 2 bases and J lost 6 bases. Per germline, CDR1 GTSNPN and CDR2 SVGIG (reference sequence). CDR3 in amino acids: CAWSLAGASNEQFF. CDR3 DNA sequence: TGTGCCTGGAGTCTAGCGGGAGCGAGCAATGAGCAGTTCTTC.

V is TRBV11-2 and J is TRBJ2-5; 8 bases fit TRBD1. V shed 4 bases, J shed 5 bases, and the junction held 12 bases outside the gene matches. The germline CDR1 and CDR2 sequences are SGHAT and FQNNGV. The CDR3 loop spans 16 amino acids. DNA for the CDR3: TGTGCCAGCAGCTCCCACGGACAGGGTCTGTGGGAGACCCAGTACTTC. Translating it yields CASSSHGQGLWETQYF.

The chain combines TRBV29-1 with TRBJ2-1; 7 bases agree with TRBD2. The CDR3 totals 12 residues. Unmatched junction bases numbered 4, after V lost 7 bases and J lost 4 bases. Germline CDR1 reads SQVTM; CDR2 reads ANQGSEA. As DNA, the CDR3 is TGCAGCGGTCGGGGAGGGTACAATGAGCAGTTCTTC. Its protein is CSGRGGYNEQFF.

The V and J genes are TRBV7-9 and TRBJ1-4, with D tentatively TRBD1 (5 bases). This CDR3 contains 14 residues. CDR1 is SEHNR, CDR2 FQNEAQ, per germline (reference sequence). V was trimmed by 5 bases and J by 8 bases, leaving 15 bases between them. Here the CDR3 reads CASSPDPRAEKLFF. The CDR3 DNA follows: TGTGCCAGCAGCCCAGACCCCAGGGCCGAAAAACTGTTTTTT.

The chain links TRBV7-3 to TRBJ2-6, with D unclear. V was trimmed by 2 bases and J by 0 bases, leaving 14 bases between them. This CDR3 spans 18 amino acids. CDR1 is SGHTA and CDR2 is FQGTGA in the germline V gene. CDR3 in amino acids: CASSLYGSPLSGANVLTF. CDR3 DNA sequence: TGTGCCAGCAGCTTATATGGATCCCCGCTCTCTGGGGCCAACGTCCTGACTTTC.

The CDR3 DNA follows: TGTGCCAGCAGTTACTCCCAGGGGCGGGTGAACACTGAAGCTTTCTTT. Residues: CASSYSQGRVNTEAFF. The chain combines TRBV6-6 with TRBJ1-1, with D perhaps TRBD1 (6 bases). The germline V and J ends were trimmed by 0 bases and 0 bases, with 11 bases remaining between them. This CDR3 has 16 residues. Germline CDR1 MNHNY, CDR2 SVGAGI (reference sequence).

The rearrangement joins TRBV2 to TRBJ2-4; D call uncertain. The V gene's germline CDR1 is SNHLY and CDR2 FYNNEI. The V and J ends lost 11 bases and 0 bases respectively, with 8 bases between them. This CDR3 is 12 amino acids long. The CDR3 spells CAGRTAKNIQYF. The CDR3 DNA reads as TGTGCCGGAAGGACAGCCAAAAACATTCAGTACTTC. Variable domain in full (rest from reference TRBV2 and TRBJ2-4): EPEVTQTPSHQVTQMGQEVILRCVPISNHLYFYWYRQILGQKVEFLVSFYNNEISEKSEIFDDQFSVERPDGSNFTLKIRSTKLEDSAMYFCAGRTAKNIQYFGAGTRLSVL.

The chain is built from TRBV27 and TRBJ2-7; 9 nucleotides line up with TRBD1. This CDR3 is built from 15 residues. Per the germline V gene, CDR1 is MNHEY and CDR2 is SMNVEV (reference sequence). The ends lost 5 bases at V and 3 bases at J; junction bases unmatched: 8. CDR3 sequence reads: CASSPGQGLNYEQYF. Written as DNA, the CDR3 is TGTGCCAGCAGTCCAGGACAGGGGTTAAACTACGAGCAGTACTTC.

The rearrangement uses TRBV7-8 and TRBJ2-3; TRBD2 matches at 16 bases. The germline V gene has CDR1 SGHVS and CDR2 FQNEAQ. CDR3 length: 17 residues. Germline trimming cut 4 bases from V and 4 bases from J; bases unmatched to any gene: 5. CDR3 coding DNA: TGTGCCAGCAGCTCCGGGACTAGCGGGAGGGCCTCAGATACGCAGTATTTT. It yields the protein CASSSGTSGRASDTQYF.